What follows are 26 T cell receptor beta chains derived from one specimen sequenced in a study of low-dose radiotherapy and immunotherapy resistance in tumors (dated by TCRdb to the early 2020s). The time point label of this sample denotes: after trial treatment. Reading the label with the study, this specimen's treatment or condition is: LDRT plus nivolumab, ipilimumab, low-dose cyclophosphamide and aspirin (RACIN trial). The run used an Illumina HiSeq 2500. TCRs were amplified with Phusion for around 21 PCR cycles, with a constant-region primer paired with the adapter attached to the V primers. In TCRdb, the public reads were trimmed at Q25 with fastp and aligned with MiXCR, with productive beta chains retained. Each CDR3 protein gets just one entry, which takes the most common genes and DNA from the rows behind it. The sample table records tens of thousands of distinct CDR3 sequences; roughly 31% of these occur just once. In total, the top ten clones hold roughly 8.2% of the sample.

Sequences were derived from PBMCs, sampled after low-dose radiotherapy plus immunotherapy. The receptors here all came from a male donor with rectosigmoid adenocarcinoma.

In the case of this clonotype: A single base is all that separates this from a far larger clone, so a read error is likely. This chain uses TRBV5-3 with TRBJ2-1; D gene uncertain. TRBV5-3 is an open reading frame, and its role is uncertain. The CDR3 loop spans 18 amino acids. CDR3 in DNA: TGTGCCAGCAGCTTAGATCAAGGCAGGTCGAGCTCCTACAATGAGCAGTTCTTC. Translation: CASSLDQGRSSSYNEQFF.

The CDR3 sequence: CASSYTGEQYF. For the CDR3, the DNA is TGTGCCAGCAGCTACACGGGCGAGCAGTACTTC. The chain carries TRBV12-3 or TRBV12-4 and TRBJ2-7; the D is unclear. This CDR3 spans 11 amino acids. The germline V and J ends were trimmed by 6 bases and 6 bases, with 9 bases remaining between them.

This clonotype was picked up many times. CDR3 amino acids: CASSLGNQPQHF. The DNA of the CDR3 is TGTGCCAGCAGTTTAGGAAATCAGCCCCAGCATTTT. The chain joins TRBV28 to TRBJ1-5, with D unresolved. Trimming took 2 bases from V and 4 from J, leaving 3 bases between them. This CDR3 is built from 12 residues. Germline V gives CDR1 MDHEN, CDR2 SYDVKM.

This clonotype has ten or more counts. This rearrangement joins TRBV21-1 to TRBJ2-4. TRBV21-1 is a listed pseudogene. This CDR3 is 16 amino acids long. The DNA of the CDR3 is TGTGCCAGCAAGAGAAAGATAGGAGAAGCCAAAAACATTCAGTACTTC. Encoded protein: CASKRKIGEAKNIQYF.

Many counts were recorded for this clonotype. This chain joins TRBV15 and TRBJ2-3; the D gene could be TRBD1 or TRBD2 (6 bases each). Trimming stripped 0 bases from V and 1 base from J, with 11 bases between. This CDR3 contains 16 residues. In germline, CDR1 is LNHNV, CDR2 YYDKDF (reference sequence). CDR3 in amino acids: CATSRDAGQRTDTQYF. CDR3 sequence (DNA): TGTGCCACCAGCAGAGATGCGGGACAACGCACAGATACGCAGTATTTT.

The gene calls are TRBV28 and TRBJ1-5; D is unclear. V lost 2 bases to trimming and J lost 5 bases, with 7 bases between them. This CDR3 is built from 13 residues. Germline CDR1 is MDHEN and CDR2 is SYDVKM. The CDR3 here is CASSLVGHQPQHF. For the CDR3, the DNA is TGTGCCAGCAGTTTAGTGGGCCATCAGCCCCAGCATTTT.

The V gene is TRBV5-1, the J gene TRBJ2-4, with TRBD2 as a possible D gene (6 bases). Trimming shortened V by 2 bases and J by 8 bases, and 23 bases separated the two germline ends. CDR1 SGHRS and CDR2 YFSETQ come from the germline V gene. The length of the CDR3 is 17 residues. The CDR3, as DNA: TGCGCCAGCAGCTTTGCATTCGGGAGAGCCGACGGAGACATTCAGTACTTC. This encodes CASSFAFGRADGDIQYF.

The chain is built from TRBV7-9 and TRBJ1-4, with 7 bases identical to TRBD1. The trim removed 2 bases at V and 6 bases at J, leaving 6 bases unmatched. CDR1 is SEHNR and CDR2 is FQNEAQ in the germline V gene (reference sequence). This CDR3 has 15 residues. The CDR3 bases are TGTGCCAGCAGCTTATCGGCAGGGGGACATGAAAAACTGTTTTTT. It yields the protein CASSLSAGGHEKLFF.

The sample holds many counts of this clonotype. CDR3 sequence reads: CASSHRLRGDLYEQYF. CDR3 sequence (DNA): TGTGCCAGCAGTCACCGCTTGAGGGGGGATCTCTACGAGCAGTACTTC. The chain carries TRBV12-3 or TRBV12-4 and TRBJ2-7, with D perhaps matching TRBD1 or TRBD2 (6 bases each). This CDR3 is built from 16 residues. Trimming pared 5 bases from V and 3 bases from J, leaving 20 bases between.

This clonotype was counted ten times or more. The CDR3 reads CASSYQGDNEQFF. The DNA for the CDR3 is TGTGCCAGTAGTTATCAGGGAGATAATGAGCAGTTCTTC. This chain uses TRBV19 with TRBJ2-1, with D perhaps given as TRBD1 or TRBD2 (5 bases each). Germline V gene data show CDR1 as LNHDA and CDR2 as SQIVND (reference sequence). The CDR3 has 13 amino acids. V gave up 5 bases and J gave up 7 bases, with 12 bases separating them. The variable domain in full, with the rest retrieved from reference TRBV19 and TRBJ2-1, is DGGITQSPKYLFRKEGQNVTLSCEQNLNHDAMYWYRQDPGQGLRLIYYSQIVNDFQKGDIAEGYSVSREKKESFPLTVTSAQKNPTAFYLCASSYQGDNEQFFGPGTRLTVL.

V and J are TRBV7-2 and TRBJ2-1; tentative D call: TRBD1 (6 bases). Looked up from germline, CDR1 is SGHTA and CDR2 is FQGNSA. V lost 6 bases and J lost 10, with 19 bases in between. The CDR3 consists of 14 residues. CDR3 in amino acids: CASSSGQSMKEQFF. The CDR3 region has the DNA TGTGCCAGCAGTTCCGGACAGTCAATGAAGGAGCAGTTCTTC.

This clonotype appeared many times. The chain recombines TRBV4-3 with TRBJ1-3; D gene ambiguous. The germline gives CDR1 LGHNA, CDR2 YSLEER. The CDR3 extends over 16 amino acids. Deletions cut 3 bases from V and 0 bases from J, with 12 bases between. This chain's CDR3 is CASSQDYTRSGNTIYF. The CDR3 region has the DNA TGCGCCAGCAGCCAGGACTACACACGCTCTGGAAACACCATATATTTT.

This clonotype was picked up many times. This chain links TRBV1 with TRBJ2-7; the D call TRBD1 from the table was never checked on the DNA. TRBV1 is a listed pseudogene. The CDR3 contains 16 residues. The CDR3 loop is CTSSQSGRTAGYEQYF. The CDR3 region has the DNA TGCACCAGCAGCCAATCGGGACGTACGGCGGGCTACGAGCAGTACTTC.

This clonotype was seen many times. The chain links TRBV18 to TRBJ2-1; D possibly corresponds to TRBD2 (6 bases). Deletions cut 0 bases from V and 3 bases from J, with 9 bases between. Germline V gene sequence: CDR1 KGHSH, CDR2 LQKENI. CDR3 size: 15 residues. The CDR3 DNA follows: TGTGCCAGCTCACCACCTAGCGGCCACTACAATGAGCAGTTCTTC. It specifies CASSPPSGHYNEQFF.

A note on this clonotype: The DNA is omitted, as the CDR3 cannot be located on it reliably, and the CDR3 follows TCRdb's listing. This rearrangement joins TRBV10-3 to TRBJ1-1; the table assigns TRBD1, which was not confirmed against the DNA. CDR1 and CDR2 from the germline V gene are ENHRY and SYGVKD. The CDR3 adds up to 23 amino acids, both ends counted. The CDR3 here is CAIRTPGTGFREQYFGPGTEAFF.

This chain uses TRBV5-1 with TRBJ2-1; D is undetermined. The CDR3 runs to 13 residues. Trimming removed 1 base from V and 9 bases from J, with 11 bases in between. CDR1 is SGHRS and CDR2 is YFSETQ in the germline V gene. CDR3 DNA sequence: TGCGCCAGCAGCTTGCCCTTGGTGAGTGAGCAGTTCTTC. This gives the protein CASSLPLVSEQFF.

This sequence joins TRBV5-1 and TRBJ2-7; TRBD1 matches at 8 bases. V was pared by 3 bases and J by 5 bases, with 4 bases of the junction left unmatched. Germline assignment: CDR1 SGHRS and CDR2 YFSETQ. The CDR3 is 13 amino acids. CDR3 in amino acids: CASSSQGVDEQYF. In nucleotides, the CDR3 is TGCGCCAGCAGCTCACAGGGGGTTGACGAGCAGTACTTC.

Regarding this clonotype: One base away lies a much larger clone, so this may be a sequencing read error. CDR3 protein: CASRRATKKTQYF. The DNA of the CDR3 is TGTGCCAGCAGAAGGGCGACCAAAAAGACCCAGTACTTC. The J gene is TRBJ2-5, the V gene TRBV28; the D is unclear. Germline V gives CDR1 MDHEN, CDR2 SYDVKM. Trimming left V 6 bases short and J 6 bases short, with 14 bases between. The length of the CDR3 is 13 residues.

In regard to this clonotype: With only one base between it and a far larger clone, this is likely a read error. The rearrangement links TRBV6-1 to TRBJ1-5; 7 bases align to TRBD1. CDR1 and CDR2 from the germline V gene are MNHNS and SASEGT. V shed 7 bases and J 4 bases; nucleotides not matched to a gene: 4. This CDR3 is 13 amino acids long. CDR3 loop: CASNLTGNQPQHF. The CDR3 bases are TGTGCCAGCAATTTGACAGGGAATCAGCCCCAGCATTTT.

This clonotype was seen many times. This sequence joins TRBV24-1 and TRBJ1-2, with 8 bases aligning to TRBD1. J lost 4 bases, V lost 5 bases, and 5 bases had no gene match. Germline CDR1 KGHDR, CDR2 SFDVKD. The CDR3 is 14 amino acids. Here the CDR3 DNA reads TGTGCCACCAGTGCCCGACAGGGGACCTATGGCTACACCTTC. This translates into CATSARQGTYGYTF.

The chain recombines TRBV21-1 with TRBJ2-1; TRBD2 was called by the table and not checked on the DNA. TRBV21-1 is a pseudogene segment. This CDR3 spans 13 amino acids. The CDR3 DNA follows: TGTGCCAGCAGCAAGACATTGGGGCCCTCGATGTTCTTC. Its protein is CASSKTLGPSMFF.

The table lists this clonotype with many counts. The CDR3 region has the DNA TGCAGTGCTAGATCCGGGACAGGGCTAGCGGGGGGTGGCGAGCAGTACTTC. Its translation: CSARSGTGLAGGGEQYF. The chain recombines TRBV20-1 with TRBJ2-7; 11 nucleotides align to TRBD2. V gave up 2 bases and J gave up 6 bases; unmatched junction bases: 15. The CDR3 contains 17 residues. Germline CDR1 is DFQATT and CDR2 is SNEGSKA (reference sequence).

A remark on this clonotype: Given a far larger clone just one base away, this is likely a sequencing read error. The V and J genes are TRBV10-3 and TRBJ1-2; 8 bases are a match to TRBD1. The J segment lost 1 base and the V segment lost 10 bases, leaving 11 bases of the junction unmatched. Germline CDR1 is ENHRY and CDR2 is SYGVKD. CDR3 length: 15 residues. The CDR3 coding sequence is TGTGCCAACAGGGCCGGACAGGGCTTTAACTATGGCTACACCTTC. This translates into CANRAGQGFNYGYTF.

This clonotype was counted between two and nine times. The rearrangement links TRBV20-1 to TRBJ1-1; TRBD1 matches at 9 bases. The ends lost 8 bases at V and 4 bases at J; junction bases unmatched: 8. The CDR3 extends over 13 amino acids. Germline CDR1 and CDR2: DFQATT and SNEGSKA (reference sequence). The CDR3 sequence: CSPTGGKGTEAFF. In nucleotides, the CDR3 is TGCAGTCCTACAGGGGGCAAAGGCACTGAAGCTTTCTTT.

The chain employs TRBV28 and TRBJ1-2; perhaps TRBD1 as D (6 bases). CDR1 and CDR2 from the germline V gene are MDHEN and SYDVKM. This CDR3 comprises 12 residues. V was trimmed by 6 bases and J by 6 bases, leaving 11 bases between them. Here the CDR3 reads CASRGGGDGYTF. For the CDR3, the DNA is TGTGCCAGCAGAGGGGGTGGGGATGGCTACACCTTC.

The gene calls are TRBV11-3 and TRBJ2-1; D unresolved. Trimming left V 4 bases short and J 7 bases short, with 8 bases between. The CDR3 has 12 amino acids. The germline gives CDR1 SGHNT, CDR2 YENEEA. This CDR3 reads CASSSMRNEQFF. The DNA for the CDR3 is TGTGCCAGCAGCTCGATGCGTAATGAGCAGTTCTTC.